This T cell receptor beta chain was captured by sequencing in a study of shared clonotypes between healthy human individuals. Those who donated, Caucasian adults without exception, all lived in Nashville, Tennessee. Measured with immunoSEQ multiplex PCR; TCRdb has only the in-frame clones, and not every one. The sample includes over a million clones, about 76% of them seen just once. The CDR3 contains 11 residues. V was trimmed by 8 bases and J by 10 bases, leaving 12 bases between them. CDR1 and CDR2 from the germline V gene are MNHEY and SVGAGI. Study-level findings and limits: Rarefaction showed sorted-subset sequencing was incomplete despite large depth. A small donor pool kept down the genetic and exposure-history diversity that was represented.

Notes on this clone: The antigen remains undetermined.

The V gene is TRBV6-5, the J gene TRBJ2-1, with D possibly being TRBD2 (5 bases). This clonotype originated in a man in his late teens or twenties in good health. Sequenced input: memory CD4+ T cells sorted from blood. Subset reported: CD45RA-negative fraction. The CDR3 DNA reads TGTGCCAGCGGACTTGGTAAGGAGCAGTTCTTC. As protein: CASGLGKEQFF.